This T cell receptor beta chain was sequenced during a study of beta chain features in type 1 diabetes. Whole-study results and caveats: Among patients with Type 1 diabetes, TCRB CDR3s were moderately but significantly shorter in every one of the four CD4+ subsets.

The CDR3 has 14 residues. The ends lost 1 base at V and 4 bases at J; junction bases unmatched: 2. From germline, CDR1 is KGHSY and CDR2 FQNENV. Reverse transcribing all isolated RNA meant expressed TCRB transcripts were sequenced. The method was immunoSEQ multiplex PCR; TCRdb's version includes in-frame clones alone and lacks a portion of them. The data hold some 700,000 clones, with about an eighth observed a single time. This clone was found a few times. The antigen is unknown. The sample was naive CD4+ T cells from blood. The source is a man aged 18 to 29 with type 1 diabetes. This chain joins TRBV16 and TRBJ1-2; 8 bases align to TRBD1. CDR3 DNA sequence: TGTGCCAGCAGCCAATTCGGACAGGGCTATGGCTACACCTTC. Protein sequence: CASSQFGQGYGYTF.